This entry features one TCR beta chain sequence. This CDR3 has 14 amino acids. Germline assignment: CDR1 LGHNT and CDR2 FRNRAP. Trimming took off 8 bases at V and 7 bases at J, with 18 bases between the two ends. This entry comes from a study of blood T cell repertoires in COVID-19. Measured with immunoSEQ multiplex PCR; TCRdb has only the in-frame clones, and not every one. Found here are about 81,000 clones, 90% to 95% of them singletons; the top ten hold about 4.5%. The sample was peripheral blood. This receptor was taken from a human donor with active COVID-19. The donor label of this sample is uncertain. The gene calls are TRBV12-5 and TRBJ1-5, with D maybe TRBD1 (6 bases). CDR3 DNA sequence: TGTGCTAGTTCTCCACCGGGGGGCGGACAGCCCCAGCATTTT. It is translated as CASSPPGGGQPQHF.